A few counts support the clone carrying this TCR beta chain. The sample originates from a study of blood T cell repertoires in COVID-19. The CDR3 has 16 residues. Germline V gene lookup returns CDR1 SGHVS and CDR2 FNYEAQ. The ends were cut back, 0 bases at V and 4 bases at J, with 10 bases in the middle. Assay: immunoSEQ multiplex PCR; the TCRdb copy retains only in-frame clones and omits some. The table includes some 97,000 clones, 80% to 95% detected once. Sequences were obtained from peripheral blood. The V gene is TRBV7-6, the J gene TRBJ1-6, with a weak D call TRBD1 (6 bases). The source of this sequence is a man aged 50-59 years with active COVID-19. The CDR3 nucleotides are TGTGCCAGCAGCTTAGCGGACACAGGGTATAATTCACCCCTCCACTTT. Encoded protein: CASSLADTGYNSPLHF.